One and the same sample provided the 2 T cell receptor beta chains below, sequenced in a study of vaccination and CD4 T cells after COVID-19. Their antigen targets remain unknown. Treatment denoted: approximately 11-day PBMC culture with coronavirus spike peptide pools or control peptides (ViraFEST assay). An Oncomine TCR Beta short-read assay was used to sequence the DNA from cultured CD4+ T cells. TCRdb re-analysed the PCR reads in MiXCR, keeping a single row per CDR3 protein. Altogether approximately 16,000 distinct CDR3 sequences are present, 57% being singletons, with the ten largest covering about 9%. Source material: CD4+ T cells from blood, cultured in vitro. The receptor source for this set is a human donor who had recovered from COVID-19.

This chain connects TRBV6-5 to TRBJ2-3; TRBD2 might be the D (6 bases). Germline V gene data show CDR1 as MNHEY and CDR2 as SVGAGI. Trimming took 0 bases from V and 7 from J, leaving 14 bases between them. The CDR3 sequence is 15 residues long. CDR3 loop: CASSYSPAGGYTQYF. DNA for the CDR3: TGTGCCAGCAGTTACTCACCAGCTGGGGGGTATACGCAGTATTTT.

The chain employs TRBV5-4 and TRBJ2-5; D ambiguous. Per germline, CDR1 SGHNT and CDR2 YYREEE (reference sequence). With 4 bases removed from V and 1 base from J, the gap between germline ends came to 11 bases. The CDR3 totals 14 residues. The CDR3 region is CASSTKRTQETQYF. The CDR3 DNA sequence: TGTGCCAGCAGCACAAAGCGTACCCAAGAGACCCAGTACTTC.